These 22 T cell receptor beta chains came from one sample sequenced in a study of shared clonotypes between healthy human individuals. The repertoire was sequenced with immunoSEQ multiplex PCR; TCRdb's copy has only in-frame clones and lacks some. The repertoire consists of 2 million to 2.5 million clones, with nearly 97% occurring once and the leading ten covering approximately 0.13%. Sequencing input: naive CD4+ T cells sorted from blood. As to subset: CD45RA+ positively selected. These receptors were collected from a man between 18 and 35 years old in good health.

This sequence joins TRBV29-1 and TRBJ2-2, with D perhaps TRBD1 (6 bases). CDR3 length: 13 residues. V gave up 2 bases and J gave up 7 bases, with 11 bases separating them. CDR1 SQVTM and CDR2 ANQGSEA come from the germline V gene. CDR3: CSVEQGTNGELFF. The CDR3 nucleotides read TGCAGCGTTGAACAGGGGACGAACGGGGAGCTGTTTTTT.

On this clone itself: At the DNA level, this CDR3 is encoded by other sequences in the same sample as well. The rearrangement uses TRBV18 and TRBJ2-7; 8 bases align to TRBD1. Germline trimming cut 2 bases from V and 2 bases from J; bases unmatched to any gene: 8. The CDR3 runs 16 residues. Germline values: CDR1 KGHSH, CDR2 LQKENI. The CDR3 DNA follows: TGTGCCAGCTCACCAGGGGGTGGGACAGGAGCCTACGAGCAGTACTTC. As protein: CASSPGGGTGAYEQYF.

V gene TRBV6-6 combines with J gene TRBJ1-1; D ambiguous. Deletions cut 6 bases from V and 6 bases from J, with 17 bases between. In germline, CDR1 is MNHNY, CDR2 SVGAGI (reference sequence). CDR3 length equals 14 residues. The CDR3 coding sequence is TGTGCCAGCAGCCCCGGTACGGTAAGGCCTGAAGCTTTCTTT. Translated, it gives CASSPGTVRPEAFF.

This chain connects TRBV19 to TRBJ2-2, with D possibly TRBD2 on 6 matching bases. The CDR3 has 15 amino acids. The V and J ends lost 7 bases and 3 bases respectively, with 15 bases between them. Germline assignment: CDR1 LNHDA and CDR2 SQIVND (reference sequence). CDR3 amino acids: CASTGGEADTGELFF. DNA for the CDR3: TGTGCCAGTACCGGGGGAGAAGCGGACACCGGGGAGCTGTTTTTT.

V is TRBV7-9 and J is TRBJ2-5; D may be TRBD2 (5 bases). V lost 0 bases and J lost 5, with 13 bases in between. The CDR3 runs 15 residues. Per the germline V gene, CDR1 is SEHNR and CDR2 is FQNEAQ (reference sequence). The CDR3 region is CASSLATGTMETQYF. For the CDR3, the DNA is TGTGCCAGCAGCTTAGCCACGGGAACTATGGAGACCCAGTACTTC.

The rearrangement joins TRBV9 to TRBJ2-2, with D uncertain. The V gene's germline CDR1 is SGDLS and CDR2 YYNGEE. The CDR3 is 17 residues long. The V end was cut by 3 bases, the J end by 1 base, with 16 bases between. The CDR3 DNA reads as TGTGCCAGCAGCGGCCTCCCGGCGGTCCTGAACACCGGGGAGCTGTTTTTT. As protein: CASSGLPAVLNTGELFF.

The chain carries TRBV19 and TRBJ1-1; no firm D call. Germline V gives CDR1 LNHDA, CDR2 SQIVND (reference sequence). V lost 7 bases, J lost 3 bases, and 12 bases lay in between. This CDR3 is 13 amino acids long. The chain's CDR3 is CASNRDSYTEAFF. CDR3 nucleotide sequence: TGTGCCAGTAACCGTGACTCATACACTGAAGCTTTCTTT. Full variable domain (missing parts from reference TRBV19 and TRBJ1-1): DGGITQSPKYLFRKEGQNVTLSCEQNLNHDAMYWYRQDPGQGLRLIYYSQIVNDFQKGDIAEGYSVSREKKESFPLTVTSAQKNPTAFYLCASNRDSYTEAFFGQGTRLTVV.

The chain joins TRBV5-1 to TRBJ2-1, with 7 bases lining up with TRBD1. Germline CDR1 and CDR2: SGHRS and YFSETQ. J lost 9 bases, V lost 4 bases, and 13 bases had no gene match. This CDR3 has 15 amino acids. The CDR3 DNA reads TGCGCCAGCAGCGGGGGACAGCTAATCTCGGGTGAGCAGTTCTTC. Its translation: CASSGGQLISGEQFF.

V is TRBV6-1 and J is TRBJ1-5; D is uncertain. The CDR3 runs 15 residues. The V gene's germline CDR1 is MNHNS and CDR2 SASEGT. The V end was cut by 1 base, the J end by 2 bases, with 9 bases between. The CDR3 here is CASSEVNWGNQPQHF. CDR3 DNA: TGTGCCAGCAGTGAAGTTAACTGGGGCAATCAGCCCCAGCATTTT.

As for this clone: A junction end diverges from the germline sequence, so it may reflect a read error. CDR3 nucleotides: TGTGCCAGCAGTGAAGCGAAAAACTTTGGCTACACCTTC. It is translated as CASSEAKNFGYTF. This chain joins TRBV6-1 and TRBJ1-2; D ambiguous. CDR1 and CDR2 (germline): MNHNS, SASEGT. CDR3 size: 13 residues.

The chain joins TRBV5-1 to TRBJ2-7; D possibly corresponds to TRBD2 (5 bases). The V end lost 4 bases, the J end lost 2 bases, and 10 bases lay between the germline ends. Germline CDR1 SGHRS, CDR2 YFSETQ. The length of the CDR3 is 13 residues. The CDR3 reads CASSPDGAYEQYF. The CDR3 DNA reads TGCGCCAGCAGCCCGGACGGGGCCTACGAGCAGTACTTC.

The chain joins TRBV5-1 to TRBJ2-7, with 9 bases matching TRBD1. V gave up 4 bases and J gave up 1 base; unmatched junction bases: 6. Germline V CDR1 and CDR2: SGHRS, YFSETQ. CDR3 length: 15 amino acids. This chain's CDR3 is CASSQTTGGSYEQYF. CDR3 nucleotide sequence: TGCGCCAGCAGCCAAACGACAGGGGGGTCCTACGAGCAGTACTTC. The whole variable domain, filled in from reference TRBV5-1 and TRBJ2-7, reads KAGVTQTPRYLIKTRGQQVTLSCSPISGHRSVSWYQQTPGQGLQFLFEYFSETQRNKGNFPGRFSGRQFSNSRSEMNVSTLELGDSALYLCASSQTTGGSYEQYFGPGTRLTVT.

This chain uses TRBV5-6 with TRBJ2-2; no reliable D call. CDR3 size: 14 residues. Germline V lookup: CDR1 SGHDT, CDR2 YYEEEE. V was pared by 0 bases and J by 3 bases, with 6 bases between. CDR3 nucleotide sequence: TGTGCCAGCAGCTTGGTATGGGACACCGGGGAGCTGTTTTTT. Protein sequence: CASSLVWDTGELFF.

J is TRBJ2-5 and V is TRBV7-9; TRBD1 agrees at 11 bases. Germline CDR1 is SEHNR and CDR2 is FQNEAQ (reference sequence). V gave up 3 bases and J gave up 1 base; unmatched junction bases: 4. The CDR3 length is 16 residues. CDR3 in amino acids: CASSFGDRGTQETQYF. The CDR3 DNA reads TGTGCCAGCAGCTTTGGGGACAGGGGGACCCAAGAGACCCAGTACTTC.

The chain is built from TRBV5-1 and TRBJ1-2; D gene uncertain. The CDR3 spans 14 residues. Germline CDR1 and CDR2: SGHRS and YFSETQ. Trimming took off 1 base at V and 4 bases at J, with 11 bases between the two ends. CDR3 bases: TGCGCCAGCAGCTTGACGGCGTTGGGCTATGGCTACACCTTC. It is translated as CASSLTALGYGYTF.

This sequence joins TRBV19 and TRBJ2-7; 7 bases map to TRBD1. Unmatched junction bases numbered 9, after V lost 8 bases and J lost 2 bases. CDR1 LNHDA and CDR2 SQIVND come from the germline V gene (reference sequence). This CDR3 has 14 residues. The CDR3 bases are TGTGCCAGTGCAAACAGGGGAAGGCCCTACGAGCAGTACTTC. It translates to CASANRGRPYEQYF.

Concerning this clone itself: Within the sample, other DNA sequences also encode this same CDR3. This rearrangement joins TRBV29-1 to TRBJ2-1; D gene unclear. V lost 3 bases to trimming and J lost 3 bases, with 6 bases between them. Per germline, CDR1 SQVTM and CDR2 ANQGSEA. CDR3 length: 12 amino acids. The CDR3 sequence is CSVDGLYNEQFF. The CDR3 DNA reads TGCAGCGTTGACGGTCTCTACAATGAGCAGTTCTTC.

V is TRBV6-6 and J is TRBJ1-1; 7 positions match TRBD1. This CDR3 is 13 amino acids long. The ends lost 6 bases at V and 5 bases at J; junction bases unmatched: 6. Germline V gene sequence: CDR1 MNHNY, CDR2 SVGAGI (reference sequence). CDR3 amino acids: CASRLTGHTEAFF. The CDR3, as DNA: TGTGCCAGCAGGCTGACAGGGCATACTGAAGCTTTCTTT.

The chain has TRBV30 and TRBJ1-1; a possible D gene is TRBD1 (5 bases). Looked up from germline, CDR1 is GTSNPN and CDR2 is SVGIG (reference sequence). The V gene lost 1 base and the J gene lost 2 bases, with 8 bases spanning the gap. This CDR3 spans 13 amino acids. CDR3 amino acids: CAWSARVNTEAFF. The DNA of the CDR3 is TGTGCCTGGAGTGCCAGGGTTAACACTGAAGCTTTCTTT.

This chain joins TRBV7-2 and TRBJ1-2, with 7 bases identical to TRBD1. Trimming at V came to 5 bases and at J to 1 base, leaving 4 bases not matched to a gene. In germline, CDR1 is SGHTA, CDR2 FQGNSA. The CDR3 is made up of 14 amino acids. CDR3 residues: CASSRTGVNYGYTF. The CDR3 nucleotides are TGTGCCAGCAGCCGGACAGGTGTTAACTATGGCTACACCTTC.

The chain carries TRBV10-3 and TRBJ2-5; 7 positions match TRBD1. The CDR3 contains 13 residues. Germline V gene lookup returns CDR1 ENHRY and CDR2 SYGVKD. Losses at the gene ends were 6 bases for V and 0 bases for J; bases not matched to a gene: 1. The CDR3 DNA reads TGTGCCATCAGGGACAGGTACCAAGAGACCCAGTACTTC. It encodes CAIRDRYQETQYF.

This clone was seen only once. The J gene is TRBJ2-5, the V gene TRBV7-6, with 8 bases fitting TRBD1. Per the germline V gene, CDR1 is SGHVS and CDR2 is FNYEAQ. Losses at the gene ends were 3 bases for V and 9 bases for J; bases not matched to a gene: 9. This CDR3 region has 14 residues. CDR3 amino acids: CASSLAGGLGAQYF. CDR3 sequence (DNA): TGTGCCAGCAGCTTGGCAGGGGGCCTCGGGGCCCAGTACTTC.